This T cell receptor beta chain was retrieved from a study of response to subunit inactivated influenza vaccine. This clonotype was observed a single time. The length of the CDR3 is 13 residues. The V and J ends lost 6 bases and 1 base respectively, with 11 bases between them. The V gene's germline CDR1 is SGHRS and CDR2 YFSETQ. TCRdb re-analysed the RT-PCR reads in MiXCR, keeping a single row per CDR3 protein. The table records just under 550,000 distinct CDR3 sequences, around 25% of them present only once. This same sample was also taken into another study, of T cells expressing NK-cell markers. That work states: UMIs were included in TCR beta cDNA generated by 5'RACE template switching. Five or six donors carried dominant NKG2C+ clonotypes that made up roughly 1.0-7.5% of their CD8+ T cells. Expanded clones of NKG2C+ T cells had an unclear HCMV specificity.

The chain combines TRBV5-1 with TRBJ2-7, with D maybe TRBD1 (6 bases). The receptor was isolated from a man aged 45 to 65 who received an inactivated influenza vaccine. The starting material was CD4+ T cells sorted from PBMCs, obtained about 11 days after vaccination. The DNA of the CDR3 is TGCGCCAGCACCACTACAGGGTCCTACGAGCAGTACTTC. Translated, it gives CASTTTGSYEQYF. The entire variable domain, with the rest obtained from reference TRBV5-1 and TRBJ2-7, is as follows: KAGVTQTPRYLIKTRGQQVTLSCSPISGHRSVSWYQQTPGQGLQFLFEYFSETQRNKGNFPGRFSGRQFSNSRSEMNVSTLELGDSALYLCASTTTGSYEQYFGPGTRLTVT.